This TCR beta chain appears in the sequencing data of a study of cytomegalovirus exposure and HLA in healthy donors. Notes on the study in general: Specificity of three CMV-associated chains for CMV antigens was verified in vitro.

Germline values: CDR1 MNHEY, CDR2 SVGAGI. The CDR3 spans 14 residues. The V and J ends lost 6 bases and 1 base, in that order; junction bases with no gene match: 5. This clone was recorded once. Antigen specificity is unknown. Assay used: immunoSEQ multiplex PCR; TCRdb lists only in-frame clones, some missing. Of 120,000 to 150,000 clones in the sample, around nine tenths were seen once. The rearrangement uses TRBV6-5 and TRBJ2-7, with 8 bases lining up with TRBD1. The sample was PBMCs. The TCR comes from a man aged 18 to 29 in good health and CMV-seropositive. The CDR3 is CASSPRQGSYEQYF. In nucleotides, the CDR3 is TGTGCCAGCAGCCCCCGACAGGGGTCCTACGAGCAGTACTTC.